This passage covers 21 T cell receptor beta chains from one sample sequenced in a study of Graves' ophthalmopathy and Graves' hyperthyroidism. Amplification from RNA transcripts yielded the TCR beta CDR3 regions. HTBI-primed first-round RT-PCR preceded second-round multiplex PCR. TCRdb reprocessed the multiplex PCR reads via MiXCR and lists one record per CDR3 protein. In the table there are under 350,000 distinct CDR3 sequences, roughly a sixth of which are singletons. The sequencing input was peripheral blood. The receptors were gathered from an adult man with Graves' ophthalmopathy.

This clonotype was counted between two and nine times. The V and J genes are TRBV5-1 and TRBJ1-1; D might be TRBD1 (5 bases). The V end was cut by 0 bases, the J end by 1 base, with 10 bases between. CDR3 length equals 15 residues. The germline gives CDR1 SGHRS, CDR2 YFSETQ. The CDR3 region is CASSLAYRRNTEAFF. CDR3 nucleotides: TGCGCCAGCAGCTTGGCCTACAGGAGGAACACTGAAGCTTTCTTT.

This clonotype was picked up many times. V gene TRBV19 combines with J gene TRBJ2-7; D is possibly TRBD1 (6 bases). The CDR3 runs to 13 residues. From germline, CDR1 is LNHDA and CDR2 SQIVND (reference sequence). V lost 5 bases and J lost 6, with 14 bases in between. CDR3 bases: TGTGCCAGTAGTTCCCGGACAGTTTCCGAGCAGTACTTC. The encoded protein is CASSSRTVSEQYF.

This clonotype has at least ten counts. In nucleotides, the CDR3 is TGTGCCAGCAGTTACTCGGGACAGTTCTATGGCTACACCTTC. This gives the protein CASSYSGQFYGYTF. The chain uses TRBV6-5 and TRBJ1-2; 7 positions agree with TRBD1. V shed 0 bases, J shed 4 bases, and the junction held 2 bases outside the gene matches. The CDR3 length is 14 residues. From germline, CDR1 is MNHEY and CDR2 SVGAGI.

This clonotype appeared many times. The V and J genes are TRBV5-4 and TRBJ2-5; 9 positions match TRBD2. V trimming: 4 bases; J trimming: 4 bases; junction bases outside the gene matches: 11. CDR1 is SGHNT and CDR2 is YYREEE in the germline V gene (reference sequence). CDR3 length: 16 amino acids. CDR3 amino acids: CASSGGRREGGETQYF. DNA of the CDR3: TGTGCCAGCAGCGGGGGGCGGCGGGAGGGCGGAGAGACCCAGTACTTC. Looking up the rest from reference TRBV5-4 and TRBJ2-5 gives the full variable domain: ETGVTQSPTHLIKTRGQQVTLRCSSQSGHNTVSWYQQALGQGPQFIFQYYREEENGRGNFPPRFSGLQFPNYSSELNVNALELDDSALYLCASSGGRREGGETQYFGPGTRLLVL.

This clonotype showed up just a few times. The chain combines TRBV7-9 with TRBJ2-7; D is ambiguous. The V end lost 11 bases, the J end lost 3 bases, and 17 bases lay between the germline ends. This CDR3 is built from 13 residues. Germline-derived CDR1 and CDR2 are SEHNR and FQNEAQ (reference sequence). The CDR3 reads CAGPGVPYYEQYF. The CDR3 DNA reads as TGTGCCGGCCCCGGAGTACCCTACTACGAGCAGTACTTC.

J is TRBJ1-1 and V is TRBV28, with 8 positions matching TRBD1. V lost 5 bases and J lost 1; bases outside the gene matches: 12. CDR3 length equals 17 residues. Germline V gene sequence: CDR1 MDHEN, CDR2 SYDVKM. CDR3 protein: CASSSLAGQGSNTEAFF. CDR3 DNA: TGTGCCAGCAGTAGTTTAGCTGGACAGGGCTCGAACACTGAAGCTTTCTTT.

The CDR3 reads CASSLSGRTEYNSPLHF. DNA for the CDR3: TGTGCCAGCAGTTTATCGGGCAGGACAGAATATAATTCACCCCTCCACTTT. V gene TRBV27 combines with J gene TRBJ1-6, with D possibly matching TRBD1 (6 bases). The CDR3 spans 17 residues. V dropped 0 bases and J dropped 4 bases, with 13 bases sitting between them. Germline V lookup: CDR1 MNHEY, CDR2 SMNVEV (reference sequence).

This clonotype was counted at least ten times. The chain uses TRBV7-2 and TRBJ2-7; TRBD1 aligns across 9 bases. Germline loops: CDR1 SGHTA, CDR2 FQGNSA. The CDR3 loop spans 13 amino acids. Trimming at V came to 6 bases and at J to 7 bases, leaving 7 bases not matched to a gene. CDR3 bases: TGTGCCAGCAGTCCCGGGACAGGGCGAGAGCAGTACTTC. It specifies CASSPGTGREQYF.

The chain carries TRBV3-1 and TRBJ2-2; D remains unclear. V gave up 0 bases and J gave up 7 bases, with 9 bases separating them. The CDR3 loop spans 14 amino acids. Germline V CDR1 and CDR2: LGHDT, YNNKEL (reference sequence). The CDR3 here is CASSQEGYGGELFF. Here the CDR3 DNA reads TGTGCCAGCAGCCAAGAAGGGTATGGCGGGGAGCTGTTTTTT.

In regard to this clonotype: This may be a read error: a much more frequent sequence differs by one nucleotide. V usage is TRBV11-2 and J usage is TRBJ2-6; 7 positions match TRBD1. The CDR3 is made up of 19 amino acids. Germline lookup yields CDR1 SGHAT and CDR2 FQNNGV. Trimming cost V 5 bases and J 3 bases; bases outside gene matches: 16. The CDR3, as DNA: TGTGCCAGCAGCCCGGCTCGACAGGGCGCCTGGCATGGGGCCAACGTCCTGACTTTC. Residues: CASSPARQGAWHGANVLTF.

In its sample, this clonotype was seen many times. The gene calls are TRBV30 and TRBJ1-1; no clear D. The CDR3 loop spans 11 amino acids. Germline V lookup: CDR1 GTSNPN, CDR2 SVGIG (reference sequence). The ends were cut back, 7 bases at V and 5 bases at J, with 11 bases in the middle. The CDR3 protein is CASGPATEAFF. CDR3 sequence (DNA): TGTGCCTCCGGTCCGGCGACTGAAGCTTTCTTT.

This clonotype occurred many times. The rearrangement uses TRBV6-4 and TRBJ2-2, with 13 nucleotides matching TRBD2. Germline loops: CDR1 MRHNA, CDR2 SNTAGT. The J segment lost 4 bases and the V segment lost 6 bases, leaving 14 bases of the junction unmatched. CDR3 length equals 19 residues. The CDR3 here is CASRSGLAGAPRGTGELFF. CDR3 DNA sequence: TGTGCCAGCAGGTCCGGACTAGCGGGGGCGCCGCGTGGCACCGGGGAGCTGTTTTTT.

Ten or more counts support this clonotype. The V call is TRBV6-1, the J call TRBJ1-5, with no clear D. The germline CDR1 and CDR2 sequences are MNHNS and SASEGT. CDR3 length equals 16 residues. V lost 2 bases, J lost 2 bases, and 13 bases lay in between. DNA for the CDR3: TGTGCCAGCAGTGAAATCATGGGCTCGCGCAATCAGCCCCAGCATTTT. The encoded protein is CASSEIMGSRNQPQHF.

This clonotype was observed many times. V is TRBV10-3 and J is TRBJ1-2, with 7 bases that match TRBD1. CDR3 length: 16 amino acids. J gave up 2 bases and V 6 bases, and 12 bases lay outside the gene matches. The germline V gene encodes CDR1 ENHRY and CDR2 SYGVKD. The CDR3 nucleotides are TGTGCCATCAGGGACGGGACAGACGGAGAAAACTATGGCTACACCTTC. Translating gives CAIRDGTDGENYGYTF.

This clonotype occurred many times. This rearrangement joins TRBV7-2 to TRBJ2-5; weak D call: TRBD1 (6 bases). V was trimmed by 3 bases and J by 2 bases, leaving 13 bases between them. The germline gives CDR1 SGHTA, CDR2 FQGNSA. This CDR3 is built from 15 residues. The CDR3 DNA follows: TGTGCCAGCAGCTTGAGGACAGCAACACAAGAGACCCAGTACTTC. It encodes CASSLRTATQETQYF.

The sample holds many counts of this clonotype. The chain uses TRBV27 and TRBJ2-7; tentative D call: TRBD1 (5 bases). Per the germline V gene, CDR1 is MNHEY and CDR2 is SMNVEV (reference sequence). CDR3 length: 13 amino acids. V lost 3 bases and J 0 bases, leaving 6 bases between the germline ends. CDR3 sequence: CASSFRASYEQYF. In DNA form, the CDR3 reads TGTGCCAGCAGTTTCAGGGCCTCCTACGAGCAGTACTTC.

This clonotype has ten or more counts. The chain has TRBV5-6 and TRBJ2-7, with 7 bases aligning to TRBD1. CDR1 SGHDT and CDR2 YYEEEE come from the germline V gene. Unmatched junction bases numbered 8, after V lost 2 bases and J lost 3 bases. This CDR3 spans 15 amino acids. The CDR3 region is CASSFRSTGDYEQYF. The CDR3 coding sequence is TGTGCCAGCAGCTTCCGGTCCACAGGGGACTACGAGCAGTACTTC.

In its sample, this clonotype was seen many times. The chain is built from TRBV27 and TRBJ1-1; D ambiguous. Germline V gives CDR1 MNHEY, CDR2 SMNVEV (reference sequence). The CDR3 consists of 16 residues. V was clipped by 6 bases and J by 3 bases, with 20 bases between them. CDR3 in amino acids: CASSRAIIRGDTEAFF. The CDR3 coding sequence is TGTGCCAGCAGCCGAGCCATAATTCGTGGAGACACTGAAGCTTTCTTT.

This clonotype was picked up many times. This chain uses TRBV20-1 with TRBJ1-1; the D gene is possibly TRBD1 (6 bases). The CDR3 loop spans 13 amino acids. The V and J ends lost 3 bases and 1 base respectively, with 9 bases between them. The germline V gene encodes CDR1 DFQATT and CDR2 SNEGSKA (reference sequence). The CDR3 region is CSARGAANTEAFF. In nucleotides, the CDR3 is TGCAGTGCTAGGGGGGCCGCGAACACTGAAGCTTTCTTT.

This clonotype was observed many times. Written as DNA, the CDR3 is TGCGCCAGCAGCTTCCGGGACCCCCCTCTTGACGAGCAGTACTTC. It is translated as CASSFRDPPLDEQYF. The V gene is TRBV5-1, the J gene TRBJ2-7; the D gene could be TRBD1 or TRBD2 (5 bases each). The CDR3 is made up of 15 amino acids. Germline CDR1 is SGHRS and CDR2 is YFSETQ. V dropped 2 bases and J dropped 5 bases, with 17 bases sitting between them. The variable domain in full, with the rest retrieved from reference TRBV5-1 and TRBJ2-7, is KAGVTQTPRYLIKTRGQQVTLSCSPISGHRSVSWYQQTPGQGLQFLFEYFSETQRNKGNFPGRFSGRQFSNSRSEMNVSTLELGDSALYLCASSFRDPPLDEQYFGPGTRLTVT.

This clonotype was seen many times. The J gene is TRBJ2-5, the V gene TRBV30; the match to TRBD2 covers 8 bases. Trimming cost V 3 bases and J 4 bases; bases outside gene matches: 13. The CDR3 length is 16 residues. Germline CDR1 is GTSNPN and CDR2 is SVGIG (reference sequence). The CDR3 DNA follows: TGTGCCTGGAGAGGGAGACGGGGGGGCCCCCGAGAGACCCAGTACTTC. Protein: CAWRGRRGGPRETQYF.